The sequence of this T cell receptor (beta chain) was determined in a study of T-cell reconstitution after alpha-beta-depleted transplantation in children. Between the trimmed V and J ends, which lost 0 bases and 6 bases, there was a span of 10 bases. The germline V gene has CDR1 SGHRS and CDR2 YFSETQ. The CDR3 totals 14 residues. This clonotype has a count of ten or more. Its antigen remains unknown. Broader study findings: Diversity and T-cell counts at one year after transplant derived mostly from new T cells. For some patients, TCRbeta diversity was high at day 60 because of recipient T cells and thymic progenitors that survived.

A library of TCRbeta sequences, prepared with unique molecular identifiers, was generated. TCRdb called the PCR reads again in MiXCR, with one record for every CDR3 protein. The top ten hold about a third of the sample, which has roughly 220,000 distinct CDR3 sequences, 8.4% seen once. The sequence was collected from a male patient under 10 years old who had a stem cell transplant for acute myeloid leukemia, so the T cells may come from the graft donor. Source: PBMCs, mostly from graft donor cells, taken 360 days after TCRalphabeta/CD19-depleted stem cell transplant. The genes are TRBV5-1 and TRBJ2-4; the D gene is possibly TRBD1 (8 bases). CDR3 loop: CASSLDRGGNIQYF. CDR3 nucleotides: TGCGCCAGCAGCTTGGACAGGGGGGGAAACATTCAGTACTTC.